Ten or more counts support the clone carrying this TCR beta chain. Its antigen is undetermined. One entry per CDR3 protein results from TCRdb running MiXCR on the reads. The sample records roughly 100,000 distinct CDR3 sequences, 42% being singletons. The sample belongs to a study of T cell repertoires in cytomegalovirus infection. V shed 4 bases and J 7 bases; nucleotides not matched to a gene: 3. Germline CDR1 reads LGHDT; CDR2 reads YNNKEL (reference sequence). This CDR3 comprises 13 residues. The sequence was obtained from a human donor in good health (CMV status not recorded). Some clones in this sample may be carry-over from other donors' samples. The genes are TRBV3-1 and TRBJ2-1, with 8 bases aligning to TRBD1. Source: CD8+ T cells from cultured PBMCs, taken from culture after CMV antigen stimulation. CDR3: CASSPRTGNEQFF. The CDR3 nucleotides are TGTGCCAGCAGCCCGCGGACAGGGAATGAGCAGTTCTTC.